The 22 T cell receptor beta chains listed next were all sequenced from one sample in a study of blood T cells in healthy people across ages. PCR was performed a second time for roughly 7 to 12 cycles using a sample-barcoded 5' primer and a J-beta primer mix. TCRdb redid the calling of the 5' RACE reads with MiXCR, one entry per CDR3 protein. The sample has just over 1 million distinct CDR3 sequences, more than 35% seen once. The source material was blood. These receptors were obtained from a woman between 55 and 75 years old in good health.

The J gene is TRBJ2-7, the V gene TRBV6-2 or TRBV6-3, with TRBD1 as a possible D gene (7 bases). Trimming removed 6 bases at V and 7 bases at J, with 19 bases between. CDR3 length: 14 amino acids. CDR1 is MNHEY, CDR2 SVGEGT, per germline. Here the CDR3 reads CASSQWRAGGEQYF. In DNA, the CDR3 is TGTGCCAGCAGCCAGTGGAGAGCAGGGGGGGAGCAGTACTTC.

The V call is TRBV5-1, the J call TRBJ2-1, with 9 bases matching TRBD1. With V trimmed by 0 bases and J by 6 bases, 4 bases remained unmatched. CDR3 size: 15 residues. Germline values: CDR1 SGHRS, CDR2 YFSETQ. CDR3 DNA: TGCGCCAGCAGCTTGGAGGGACAGGGTTCCAATGAGCAGTTCTTC. This gives the protein CASSLEGQGSNEQFF.

This clonotype turned up a few times. This chain joins TRBV29-1 and TRBJ2-1, with 16 bases lining up with TRBD2. The V gene's germline CDR1 is SQVTM and CDR2 ANQGSEA. This CDR3 is 16 amino acids long. Trimming took 8 bases from V and 4 from J; bases not matched to a gene: 8. CDR3 region: CSLQGTSGRGYNEQFF. CDR3 DNA: TGCAGCCTTCAAGGGACTAGCGGGAGGGGATACAATGAGCAGTTCTTC.

The chain couples TRBV20-1 to TRBJ2-7; 7 nucleotides agree with TRBD1. This CDR3 comprises 14 residues. With V trimmed by 5 bases and J by 7 bases, 14 bases remained unmatched. Per germline, CDR1 DFQATT and CDR2 SNEGSKA (reference sequence). The DNA of the CDR3 is TGCAGTGCTTGGACAGGAGTGCGTCAGAGGGAGCAGTACTTC. Residues: CSAWTGVRQREQYF.

This sequence joins TRBV28 and TRBJ2-3; perhaps TRBD1 as D (6 bases). Trimming stripped 5 bases from V and 6 bases from J, with 12 bases between. The CDR3 consists of 13 residues. The germline gives CDR1 MDHEN, CDR2 SYDVKM. The CDR3 here is CASSVVTGDTQYF. The DNA of the CDR3 is TGTGCCAGCAGTGTAGTTACAGGGGATACGCAGTATTTT.

CDR3 in DNA: TGTGCCAGCAGTCCCCTACTAGCGGGAGATTACAATGAGCAGTACTTC. Its translation is CASSPLLAGDYNEQYF. The chain couples TRBV28 to TRBJ2-7; TRBD2 matches 11 bases. V gave up 5 bases and J gave up 7 bases; unmatched junction bases: 13. The CDR3 runs to 16 residues. Germline values: CDR1 MDHEN, CDR2 SYDVKM.

The chain joins TRBV30 to TRBJ1-2; D unresolved. Germline CDR1 reads GTSNPN; CDR2 reads SVGIG (reference sequence). There are 11 residues in the CDR3. Trimming shortened V by 8 bases and J by 7 bases, and 14 bases separated the two germline ends. CDR3 residues: CAGIEVFGYTF. CDR3 nucleotides: TGTGCCGGGATAGAGGTTTTTGGCTACACCTTC.

At least ten counts were recorded for this clonotype. V is TRBV4-2 and J is TRBJ2-6; unclear D gene. Looked up from germline, CDR1 is LGHNA and CDR2 is YNFKEQ. The V and J ends lost 1 base and 1 base respectively, with 5 bases between them. The CDR3 is made up of 15 amino acids. In DNA, the CDR3 is TGTGCCAGCAGCCAAGGTGGGTCTGGGGCCAACGTCCTGACTTTC. Protein: CASSQGGSGANVLTF.

With regard to this clonotype: One end of the junction does not line up with germline, which may come from a read error. The chain combines TRBV7-2 with TRBJ1-2; perhaps TRBD1 as D (6 bases). This CDR3 comprises 15 residues. Germline CDR1 reads SGHTA; CDR2 reads FQGNSA. For the CDR3, the DNA is TGTGCCAACAGCTTTGGACAGCTAGGGAGCTATGGCTACACCTTC. Translated: CANSFGQLGSYGYTF.

The chain joins TRBV10-3 to TRBJ2-5, with 14 bases lining up with TRBD2. The CDR3 runs 15 residues. CDR1 and CDR2 (germline): ENHRY, SYGVKD. V dropped 6 bases and J dropped 11; count of bases not matched to a gene: 11. CDR3 residues: CAISPGTSGSNGQYF. CDR3 bases: TGTGCCATCAGCCCCGGGACTAGCGGGAGTAATGGGCAGTACTTC.

This rearrangement joins TRBV5-1 to TRBJ2-1; 12 bases fit TRBD2. Per germline, CDR1 SGHRS and CDR2 YFSETQ. The length of the CDR3 is 16 residues. Trimming at V came to 0 bases and at J to 7 bases, leaving 5 bases not matched to a gene. In DNA, the CDR3 is TGCGCCAGCAGCTTGGCCCTAGCGGGAGGGATAAATGAGCAGTTCTTC. Protein sequence: CASSLALAGGINEQFF.

This clonotype was seen more than once but under ten times. V is TRBV9 and J is TRBJ2-7, with 7 bases identical to TRBD2. There are 15 residues in the CDR3. V shed 3 bases and J 3 bases; nucleotides not matched to a gene: 9. Germline V gene sequence: CDR1 SGDLS, CDR2 YYNGEE. The CDR3 loop is CASSAGGGSSYEQYF. CDR3 in DNA: TGTGCCAGCAGCGCTGGCGGCGGGAGTAGCTACGAGCAGTACTTC.

J is TRBJ2-7 and V is TRBV4-1; D is perhaps TRBD1 (5 bases). Trimming stripped 0 bases from V and 2 bases from J, with 14 bases between. The CDR3 contains 16 residues. Germline-derived CDR1 and CDR2 are MGHRA and YSYEKL. As DNA, the CDR3 is TGCGCCAGCAGCCAAGATCGCAAAGGGGCCACCTACGAGCAGTACTTC. Protein sequence: CASSQDRKGATYEQYF.

This chain joins TRBV7-2 and TRBJ1-1; D is perhaps TRBD1 (5 bases). Germline CDR1 reads SGHTA; CDR2 reads FQGNSA. This CDR3 is built from 14 residues. V lost 1 base and J lost 4, with 10 bases in between. The CDR3 spells CASSLEGHSTEAFF. DNA of the CDR3: TGTGCCAGCAGCTTAGAAGGACATAGCACTGAAGCTTTCTTT. Full variable domain (outside the CDR3, taken from reference TRBV7-2 and TRBJ1-1): GAGVSQSPSNKVTEKGKDVELRCDPISGHTALYWYRQSLGQGLEFLIYFQGNSAPDKSGLPSDRFSAERTGGSVSTLTIQRTQQEDSAVYLCASSLEGHSTEAFFGQGTRLTVV.

As to this clonotype: Mismatch with germline at one junction end may stem from a read error. CDR3 bases: TGTGCCAGCAGCCAAGAAGGCCTAGCGGGGTACGAGCGGTACTTC. It yields the protein CASSQEGLAGYERYF. The chain joins TRBV3-1 to TRBJ2-7, with 9 bases fitting TRBD2. CDR3 size: 15 residues. Germline loops: CDR1 LGHDT, CDR2 YNNKEL (reference sequence).

Only a few counts were recorded for this clonotype. The J gene is TRBJ2-7, the V gene TRBV7-9; 9 bases fit TRBD1. Germline V gives CDR1 SEHNR, CDR2 FQNEAQ (reference sequence). V lost 4 bases, J lost 5 bases, and 6 bases stayed unmatched. The CDR3 is 14 residues long. The CDR3 loop is CASSSGTGMDEQYF. CDR3 coding DNA: TGTGCCAGCAGCTCCGGGACAGGGATGGACGAGCAGTACTTC.

For this clonotype: One junction end does not reproduce the germline sequence, and a read error may be involved. This rearrangement joins TRBV3-1 to TRBJ1-2, with D possibly TRBD1 on 5 matching bases. Per the germline V gene, CDR1 is LGHDT and CDR2 is YNNKEL (reference sequence). The CDR3 is made up of 14 amino acids. The CDR3 protein is CASSQDSEIGGYTF. In DNA form, the CDR3 reads TGTGCCAGTAGCCAAGACAGCGAAATCGGTGGCTACACCTTC.

The chain carries TRBV20-1 and TRBJ1-2; 11 nucleotides align to TRBD1. The CDR3 has 15 amino acids. V trimming: 8 bases; J trimming: 3 bases; junction bases outside the gene matches: 11. In germline, CDR1 is DFQATT, CDR2 SNEGSKA (reference sequence). CDR3 in DNA: TGCAGTTCCTCCAAGGGACAGGGGGATGACTATGGCTACACCTTC. Amino acids: CSSSKGQGDDYGYTF.

This sequence joins TRBV13 and TRBJ1-4; maybe TRBD1 (6 bases). This CDR3 comprises 15 residues. The germline V gene has CDR1 PRHDT and CDR2 FYEKMQ (reference sequence). Deletions cut 3 bases from V and 5 bases from J, with 13 bases between. The CDR3 here is CASSFRAGVNEKLFF. The CDR3 DNA reads as TGTGCCAGCAGCTTCCGGGCAGGGGTGAATGAAAAACTGTTTTTT.

This clonotype was seen a few times. The chain has TRBV4-1 and TRBJ2-7; 8 bases are shared with TRBD1. Germline V gene sequence: CDR1 MGHRA, CDR2 YSYEKL. V was clipped by 3 bases and J by 3 bases; unmatched bases: 7. The CDR3 sequence is 15 residues long. CDR3 sequence: CASSHSDRDNYEQYF. The CDR3 DNA reads TGCGCCAGCAGCCATTCGGACAGGGATAACTACGAGCAGTACTTC.

The V call is TRBV27, the J call TRBJ1-1, with D perhaps matching TRBD1 (5 bases). The ends were cut back, 0 bases at V and 6 bases at J, with 20 bases in the middle. The length of the CDR3 is 17 residues. Germline V gene lookup returns CDR1 MNHEY and CDR2 SMNVEV (reference sequence). The chain's CDR3 is CASSLSFFGGMPAEAFF. CDR3 sequence (DNA): TGTGCCAGCAGTTTATCGTTCTTTGGGGGGATGCCCGCTGAAGCTTTCTTT.

This chain links TRBV3-1 with TRBJ2-5; 7 nucleotides align to TRBD1. This CDR3 spans 14 amino acids. V gave up 4 bases and J gave up 11 bases; unmatched junction bases: 13. CDR1 and CDR2 (germline): LGHDT, YNNKEL (reference sequence). CDR3 in amino acids: CASSLGTVRGAQYF. The CDR3 DNA reads TGTGCCAGCAGCCTAGGGACAGTGAGGGGTGCGCAGTACTTC.